This is a list of T cell receptor beta chains from one sample in a study of T cell repertoires in cytomegalovirus infection. Via MiXCR, TCRdb re-called the reads, giving one row per CDR3 protein. The sample yields approximately 180,000 distinct CDR3 sequences, about 18% seen once. Sequenced: CD8+ T cells from PBMCs. Source of these receptors: a human donor in good health (CMV status not recorded). Some clones in this sample may be carry-over from other donors' samples. Both conserved end residues are part of each CDR3. D genes are given only for firm matches. The size field is filled for only some rows; it gives once, few, many or a size class.

TRBJ2-3,TRBV28,-,-,CASSPTPKDTQYF,TGTGCCAGCAGCCCTACCCCCAAAGATACGCAGTATTTT
TRBJ1-2,TRBV7-9,-,-,CASSPAGVNYGYTF,TGTGCCAGCAGCCCAGCTGGGGTGAACTATGGCTACACCTTC
TRBJ2-7,TRBV5-6,many,-,CASSLTGTTYEQYF,TGTGCCAGCAGCCTCACCGGGACAACCTACGAGCAGTACTTC
TRBJ2-5,TRBV6-2/TRBV6-3,-,-,CASSYAQETQYF,TGTGCCAGCAGTTACGCCCAAGAGACCCAGTACTTC
TRBJ2-7,TRBV14,-,-,CASSQARVRSEQYF,TGTGCCAGCAGCCAAGCAAGAGTGAGGAGTGAGCAGTACTTC
TRBJ2-3,TRBV6-1,few,TRBD1,CASSPRTGRTDTQYF,TGTGCCAGCAGTCCCAGGACAGGGCGCACAGATACGCAGTATTTT
TRBJ2-4,TRBV2,-,-,CASQTSMGAKNIQYF,TGTGCCAGCCAAACCTCCATGGGGGCCAAAAACATTCAGTACTTC
TRBJ2-3,TRBV7-2,many,TRBD2,CASSLGLAGAQYF,TGTGCCAGCAGCTTAGGTCTAGCGGGGGCGCAGTATTTT
TRBJ2-1,TRBV27,-,TRBD2,CASSLLAGEHNEQFF,TGTGCCAGCAGTTTACTAGCGGGGGAGCACAATGAGCAGTTCTTC
TRBJ2-2,TRBV7-2,few,-,CASSLGGGPGELFF,TGTGCCAGCAGCTTAGGAGGAGGGCCCGGGGAGCTGTTTTTT
TRBJ2-1,TRBV28,-,-,CASSFLKGFEQFF,TGTGCCAGCAGTTTTTTAAAAGGGTTTGAGCAGTTCTTC
TRBJ1-2,TRBV4-2,-,-,CASSQDLGAGNGYTF,TGTGCCAGCAGCCAAGATCTTGGGGCAGGGAATGGCTACACCTTC
TRBJ1-1,TRBV13,once,-,CASSLDSVKAFF,TGTGCCAGCAGCCTAGACAGCGTCAAAGCTTTCTTT
TRBJ2-3,TRBV19,-,TRBD1,CASSSRGFGTDTQYF,TGTGCCAGTAGTTCCAGGGGGTTCGGCACAGATACGCAGTATTTT
TRBJ2-1,TRBV14,few,TRBD2,CASSLGGGSEQFF,TGTGCCAGCAGCCTGGGCGGGGGAAGTGAGCAGTTCTTC
TRBJ2-3,TRBV7-9,-,-,CASGGQRGKFTDTQYF,TGTGCCAGCGGGGGGCAGCGGGGAAAATTCACAGATACGCAGTATTTT
TRBJ2-7,TRBV4-1,-,-,CASSQVVGRVNEQYF,TGCGCCAGCAGCCAAGTTGTGGGGCGCGTTAACGAGCAGTACTTC
TRBJ2-7,TRBV28,-,TRBD2,CASSSLSGGAYEQDF,TGTGCCAGCAGTTCCCTGAGCGGGGGGGCGTACGAGCAGGACTTC
TRBJ2-1,TRBV19,-,TRBD2,CASSISGSYNEQFF,TGTGCCAGTAGTATTAGCGGGTCATACAATGAGCAGTTCTTC
TRBJ2-2,TRBV6-4,-,TRBD1,CASSAQGANTGELFF,TGTGCCAGCAGTGCCCAGGGGGCAAACACCGGGGAGCTGTTTTTT
TRBJ2-1,TRBV5-5,few,-,CASSMRGASYNEQFF,TGTGCCAGCAGTATGAGGGGGGCCTCCTACAATGAGCAGTTCTTC
TRBJ1-4,TRBV7-6,-,TRBD1,CASSESTGAGEKLFF,TGTGCCAGCAGCGAATCGACAGGGGCGGGAGAAAAACTGTTTTTT
TRBJ1-2,TRBV27,few,TRBD1,CASSSQRGLVYGYTF,TGTGCCAGCAGTTCCCAGAGGGGGCTAGTATATGGCTACACCTTC
TRBJ2-7,TRBV6-2/TRBV6-3,few,-,CASSPWTDAYEQYF,TGTGCCAGCAGTCCCTGGACGGATGCCTACGAGCAGTACTTC
TRBJ1-2,TRBV29-1,-,TRBD1,CSVGQGGGYTF,TGCAGCGTTGGACAGGGGGGCGGCTACACCTTC
TRBJ1-4,TRBV14,-,-,CASSQAQRLNEKLFF,TGTGCCAGCAGCCAAGCCCAGCGGCTGAATGAAAAACTGTTTTTT
TRBJ1-5,TRBV28,few,-,CASSYPGQLERLSNQPQHF,TGTGCCAGCAGTTACCCGGGACAACTAGAGCGTCTTAGCAATCAGCCCCAGCATTTT
TRBJ2-5,TRBV20-1,-,TRBD2,CSAHTSGGPVWTQYF,TGCAGTGCGCATACTAGCGGGGGGCCAGTTTGGACCCAGTACTTC
TRBJ2-5,TRBV28,-,-,CASSSGAEETQYF,TGTGCCAGCAGTTCGGGGGCTGAAGAGACCCAGTACTTC
TRBJ1-2,TRBV28,few,-,CASSLSPFDRGYGYTF,TGTGCCAGCAGCCTATCACCCTTCGACAGAGGATATGGCTACACCTTC
TRBJ1-1,TRBV7-9,few,-,CASSLGWTEAFF,TGTGCCAGCAGCTTGGGGTGGACTGAAGCTTTCTTT
TRBJ2-6,TRBV12-5,few,-,CASGFWLQGAAGANVLTF,TGTGCTAGTGGTTTTTGGCTACAAGGGGCTGCCGGGGCCAACGTCCTGACTTTC
TRBJ1-1,TRBV4-1,-,-,CASSQGLGVNTEAFF,TGCGCCAGCAGCCAGGGGTTAGGGGTGAACACTGAAGCTTTCTTT
TRBJ1-2,TRBV6-6,-,-,CASSSFDSLANYGYTF,TGTGCCAGCAGTTCCTTCGACAGTCTAGCCAACTATGGCTACACCTTC
TRBJ2-5,TRBV28,few,-,CASSSGQVIEETQYF,TGTGCCAGCAGTTCGGGGCAGGTGATCGAAGAGACCCAGTACTTC
TRBJ2-7,TRBV29-1,few,-,CSVEDGYYEQYF,TGCAGCGTTGAGGACGGCTACTACGAGCAGTACTTC
TRBJ2-1,TRBV7-2,few,-,CASSLNPVNEQFF,TGTGCCAGCAGCTTAAATCCGGTGAATGAGCAGTTCTTC
TRBJ1-2,TRBV7-9,many,TRBD1,CASSSRTGADYTF,TGTGCCAGCAGCTCACGGACAGGAGCTGACTACACCTTC
TRBJ1-1,TRBV7-9,few,-,CASSLPRHTNTEAFF,TGTGCCAGCAGCCTTCCTCGACATACGAACACTGAAGCTTTCTTT
TRBJ2-3,TRBV6-2/TRBV6-3,few,-,CASSYLDSVIDTQYF,TGTGCCAGCAGTTACTTGGACTCCGTGATAGATACGCAGTATTTT